This T cell receptor (beta chain) was captured by sequencing in a study of blood T cell repertoires in COVID-19. Study information: Collection of acute and convalescent COVID-19 samples took place in the United States, Italy and Spain. T cells, B-cell-depleted T cells, or PBMCs supplied cDNA or gDNA.

In the source study's methods: Estimation of nucleated cell counts was performed using reference gene primer amplification. Profiling relied on immunoSEQ multiplex PCR, and the TCRdb table lists in-frame clones only, not all of them. V, J and clone size are those of that table, while D and trimming were read from the DNA. The profile shows roughly 300,000 clones, roughly 87% of them singletons. Trimming cost V 3 bases and J 1 base, with 9 bases left between them. Germline loops: CDR1 SGHTA, CDR2 FQGNSA. CDR3 length equals 14 residues. This TCR was sampled from a human donor in a cohort sampled during active COVID-19. The rearrangement joins TRBV7-2 to TRBJ1-1; D might be TRBD1 (5 bases). Sequences were obtained from peripheral blood. Here the CDR3 reads CASSFGAGNTEAFF. CDR3 DNA sequence: TGTGCCAGCAGCTTTGGGGCTGGGAACACTGAAGCTTTCTTT.